The 30 T cell receptor beta chains listed next were all sequenced from one sample in a study of shared clonotypes between healthy human individuals. Measured with immunoSEQ multiplex PCR; TCRdb has only the in-frame clones, and not every one. This repertoire shows some 900,000 clones, around three quarters found once; its top ten account for approximately 1.5%. Input material: memory CD4+ T cells sorted from blood. Subset indicated: CD45RA-negative fraction. These receptors were taken from a man between 18 and 29 years old in good health.

The chain uses TRBV19 and TRBJ2-7; 7 positions match TRBD1. V lost 3 bases, J lost 3 bases, and 8 bases stayed unmatched. CDR3 length: 15 amino acids. Germline lookup yields CDR1 LNHDA and CDR2 SQIVND (reference sequence). The CDR3 DNA sequence: TGTGCCAGTAGTATTGTTAGGGGACAGATCTACGAGCAGTACTTC. This gives the protein CASSIVRGQIYEQYF. Variable domain in full (rest from reference TRBV19 and TRBJ2-7): DGGITQSPKYLFRKEGQNVTLSCEQNLNHDAMYWYRQDPGQGLRLIYYSQIVNDFQKGDIAEGYSVSREKKESFPLTVTSAQKNPTAFYLCASSIVRGQIYEQYFGPGTRLTVT.

The chain is built from TRBV28 and TRBJ1-5, with 12 nucleotides matching TRBD1. Trimming cost V 7 bases and J 7 bases; bases outside gene matches: 8. The CDR3 is 15 residues long. Germline CDR1 is MDHEN and CDR2 is SYDVKM. CDR3 coding DNA: TGTGCCAGCACCTTACCGGGGACAGGGGGCCAGCCCCAGCATTTT. Its protein product is CASTLPGTGGQPQHF.

The chain joins TRBV5-1 to TRBJ1-2, with 12 bases identical to TRBD1. The germline V gene has CDR1 SGHRS and CDR2 YFSETQ. Losses at the gene ends were 0 bases for V and 6 bases for J; bases not matched to a gene: 3. This CDR3 region has 15 residues. The DNA for the CDR3 is TGCGCCAGCAGCTTGGAGGGACAGGGGGCGAATGGCTACACCTTC. This gives the protein CASSLEGQGANGYTF.

The chain recombines TRBV6-6 with TRBJ1-5, with D unresolved. Germline CDR1 is MNHNY and CDR2 is SVGAGI (reference sequence). Deletions cut 7 bases from V and 4 bases from J, with 8 bases between. This CDR3 region has 12 residues. The DNA of the CDR3 is TGTGCCAGCAAAATTATTAATCAGCCCCAGCATTTT. Protein: CASKIINQPQHF.

The rearrangement joins TRBV6-5 to TRBJ2-1; D is ambiguous. The V gene's germline CDR1 is MNHEY and CDR2 SVGAGI. V lost 3 bases and J lost 4, with 7 bases in between. This CDR3 region has 13 residues. The CDR3 region is CASSYRPYNEQFF. DNA of the CDR3: TGTGCCAGCAGTTATAGGCCTTACAATGAGCAGTTCTTC.

The chain couples TRBV19 to TRBJ1-1; D is unclear. The CDR3 runs 12 residues. Germline CDR1 LNHDA, CDR2 SQIVND (reference sequence). Trimming removed 3 bases from V and 3 bases from J, with 5 bases in between. In nucleotides, the CDR3 is TGTGCCAGTAGTATGAGGTACACTGAAGCTTTCTTT. This gives the protein CASSMRYTEAFF.

This clone was seen more than once but under ten times. The gene calls are TRBV6-1 and TRBJ2-3; D could derive from TRBD1 or TRBD2 (6 bases each). Germline assignment: CDR1 MNHNS and CDR2 SASEGT. Trimming pared 10 bases from V and 2 bases from J, leaving 16 bases between. The CDR3 consists of 14 residues. CDR3 bases: TGTGCCACCATTAGAGGGGGGACCACAGATACGCAGTATTTT. Translation gives CATIRGGTTDTQYF.

This chain connects TRBV5-3 to TRBJ2-7; 7 bases line up with TRBD1. TRBV5-3 is identified as an open reading frame with a role that is uncertain. The junction had 11 bases not matched to a gene; V was cut back by 6 bases and J by 5 bases. The CDR3 spans 14 residues. The DNA for the CDR3 is TGTGCCAGAAACTATTCACAGGGGATCCACGAGCAGTACTTC. Amino acids: CARNYSQGIHEQYF.

The rearrangement links TRBV18 to TRBJ2-5; 10 positions match TRBD1. The CDR3 is 15 amino acids. V shed 6 bases, J shed 2 bases, and the junction held 6 bases outside the gene matches. From germline, CDR1 is KGHSH and CDR2 LQKENI. The CDR3 region is CASSDGTGAQETQYF. The CDR3 DNA follows: TGTGCCAGCTCGGATGGGACAGGGGCTCAAGAGACCCAGTACTTC.

This clone was seen at least ten times. The chain carries TRBV5-1 and TRBJ2-7, with D possibly being TRBD2 (6 bases). This CDR3 region has 15 residues. The germline V gene has CDR1 SGHRS and CDR2 YFSETQ. V was cut by 4 bases and J by 5 bases, with 19 bases left in between. The CDR3 nucleotides read TGCGCCAGCAGCCCGCTGCCGGGGGAAGGAAACGAGCAGTACTTC. It translates to CASSPLPGEGNEQYF.

V is TRBV5-1 and J is TRBJ2-6, with D perhaps TRBD1 (5 bases). Germline V gene lookup returns CDR1 SGHRS and CDR2 YFSETQ. The germline V and J ends were trimmed by 0 bases and 3 bases, with 10 bases remaining between them. CDR3 length: 16 residues. DNA of the CDR3: TGCGCCAGCAGCTTGGGGGGCGCTAGTGGGGCCAACGTCCTGACTTTC. Its translation: CASSLGGASGANVLTF.

V and J are TRBV7-8 and TRBJ1-3, with D tentatively TRBD1 (6 bases). This CDR3 region has 17 residues. Trimming left V 5 bases short and J 7 bases short, with 24 bases between. Germline V gene sequence: CDR1 SGHVS, CDR2 FQNEAQ. This CDR3 reads CASSPTGQTLRVNTIYF. Written as DNA, the CDR3 is TGTGCCAGCAGCCCCACCGGACAGACCCTCAGGGTTAACACCATATATTTT.

V and J are TRBV9 and TRBJ2-7; D might be TRBD2 (6 bases). CDR3 length: 15 residues. The V gene lost 3 bases and the J gene lost 4 bases, with 17 bases spanning the gap. Germline V gives CDR1 SGDLS, CDR2 YYNGEE. The CDR3 DNA reads as TGTGCCAGCAGCGCCGGCGGTGGAGGGTCTTACGAGCAGTACTTC. It codes for CASSAGGGGSYEQYF. Combining the CDR3 with reference TRBV9 and TRBJ2-7 gives the whole variable domain DSGVTQTPKHLITATGQRVTLRCSPRSGDLSVYWYQQSLDQGLQFLIQYYNGEERAKGNILERFSAQQFPDLHSELNLSSLELGDSALYFCASSAGGGGSYEQYFGPGTRLTVT.

The chain has TRBV18 and TRBJ2-1; the match to TRBD2 covers 12 bases. The germline gives CDR1 KGHSH, CDR2 LQKENI. The trim removed 6 bases at V and 7 bases at J, leaving 10 bases unmatched. The CDR3 length is 16 residues. CDR3 DNA sequence: TGTGCCAGCTCCCTCACTCAACTAGCGGGAGGAAATGAGCAGTTCTTC. This sequence encodes CASSLTQLAGGNEQFF.

The rearrangement links TRBV6-4 to TRBJ1-5; 7 bases match TRBD1. This CDR3 has 16 residues. From germline, CDR1 is MRHNA and CDR2 SNTAGT. V lost 5 bases to trimming and J lost 2 bases; unmatched junction nucleotides: 9. CDR3 nucleotide sequence: TGTGCCAGCAGTTTCTTAGACAGGGCTGGCAATCAGCCCCAGCATTTT. Its translation: CASSFLDRAGNQPQHF.

The V and J genes are TRBV7-2 and TRBJ2-1, with TRBD2 identical over 10 bases. With 1 base clipped from V and 4 bases from J, the junction kept 7 bases outside the gene matches. Germline assignment: CDR1 SGHTA and CDR2 FQGNSA. The CDR3 has 17 amino acids. CDR3 DNA: TGTGCCAGCAGCTTAGTAGTACTAGCGGGACTTTACAATGAGCAGTTCTTC. Protein: CASSLVVLAGLYNEQFF.

The chain employs TRBV2 and TRBJ2-5; a weak D match, TRBD1 (5 bases). Germline V gene sequence: CDR1 SNHLY, CDR2 FYNNEI. The CDR3 runs 13 residues. V was clipped by 7 bases and J by 1 base, with 10 bases between them. CDR3 sequence (DNA): TGTGCCAGCAATTGGGGCCCCCAAGAGACCCAGTACTTC. Translating it yields CASNWGPQETQYF.

The chain is built from TRBV2 and TRBJ2-5; 11 nucleotides agree with TRBD2. The V gene's germline CDR1 is SNHLY and CDR2 FYNNEI. V lost 1 base to trimming and J lost 4 bases; unmatched junction nucleotides: 2. There are 15 residues in the CDR3. The CDR3 loop reads CASSEGLAGTETQYF. Written as DNA, the CDR3 is TGTGCCAGCAGTGAAGGACTAGCGGGGACAGAGACCCAGTACTTC.

J is TRBJ2-7 and V is TRBV2; 11 bases are shared with TRBD2. The germline CDR1 and CDR2 sequences are SNHLY and FYNNEI. The ends lost 9 bases at V and 7 bases at J; junction bases unmatched: 23. The CDR3 is 18 residues long. As DNA, the CDR3 is TGTGCCAGAACCAGACAGGGCGGACTAGCGGGCGGAACTTGGGAGCAGTACTTC. Encoded protein: CARTRQGGLAGGTWEQYF.

The chain joins TRBV14 to TRBJ2-3; D remains unclear. The CDR3 length is 17 residues. Trimming took 1 base from V and 0 from J, leaving 14 bases between them. Germline V gene sequence: CDR1 SGHDN, CDR2 FVKESK. CDR3 in DNA: TGTGCCAGCAGCCAAGGAAGGCGGATTACAAGCACAGATACGCAGTATTTT. Protein product: CASSQGRRITSTDTQYF.

The chain couples TRBV10-3 to TRBJ1-1, with 8 bases fitting TRBD1. CDR1 and CDR2 (germline): ENHRY, SYGVKD. With V trimmed by 8 bases and J by 8 bases, 10 bases remained unmatched. The CDR3 runs 13 residues. CDR3: CAIALSRDREAFF. The CDR3 DNA reads as TGTGCCATCGCGCTGTCCCGGGACAGGGAAGCTTTCTTT.

The rearrangement links TRBV5-1 to TRBJ2-1; D is unresolved. The CDR3 loop spans 12 amino acids. Between the trimmed V and J ends, which lost 2 bases and 9 bases, there was a span of 9 bases. The germline gives CDR1 SGHRS, CDR2 YFSETQ. CDR3 region: CASSFTAGEQFF. The DNA for the CDR3 is TGCGCCAGCAGCTTTACGGCAGGTGAGCAGTTCTTC. Looking up the rest from reference TRBV5-1 and TRBJ2-1 gives the full variable domain: KAGVTQTPRYLIKTRGQQVTLSCSPISGHRSVSWYQQTPGQGLQFLFEYFSETQRNKGNFPGRFSGRQFSNSRSEMNVSTLELGDSALYLCASSFTAGEQFFGPGTRLTVL.

Concerning this clone: Other DNA sequences in this sample translate to the same CDR3. This chain connects TRBV30 to TRBJ1-1; D remains unclear. Per the germline V gene, CDR1 is GTSNPN and CDR2 is SVGIG (reference sequence). Trimming shortened V by 4 bases and J by 0 bases, and 6 bases separated the two germline ends. The CDR3 runs 12 residues. CDR3 in DNA: TGTGCCTGGAAAGTCATGAACACTGAAGCTTTCTTT. Residues: CAWKVMNTEAFF. Using reference TRBV30 and TRBJ1-1 for the parts outside the CDR3, the full variable domain is SQTIHQWPATLVQPVGSPLSLECTVEGTSNPNLYWYRQAAGRGLQLLFYSVGIGQISSEVPQNLSASRPQDRQFILSSKKLLLSDSGFYLCAWKVMNTEAFFGQGTRLTVV.

The chain combines TRBV27 with TRBJ2-2; tentatively, D is TRBD1 or TRBD2 (5 bases each). In germline, CDR1 is MNHEY, CDR2 SMNVEV (reference sequence). V lost 5 bases and J 4 bases, leaving 14 bases between the germline ends. The CDR3 sequence is 15 residues long. The CDR3 region is CASSTGTASTGELFF. CDR3 DNA: TGTGCCAGCAGTACCGGGACGGCGAGCACCGGGGAGCTGTTTTTT.

The gene calls are TRBV28 and TRBJ1-1; D possibly corresponds to TRBD1 (5 bases). The CDR3 is 12 residues long. The germline V and J ends were trimmed by 6 bases and 4 bases, with 9 bases remaining between them. Germline CDR1 is MDHEN and CDR2 is SYDVKM. CDR3 nucleotides: TGTGCCAGCAGATTCCAGGGCACTGAAGCTTTCTTT. Its translation is CASRFQGTEAFF.

The chain has TRBV29-1 and TRBJ1-1; no clear D. Germline CDR1 reads SQVTM; CDR2 reads ANQGSEA. V was shortened by 6 bases and J by 1 base, with 15 bases between the two germline ends. The CDR3 runs 14 residues. The chain's CDR3 is CSVQKDVSNTEAFF. Written as DNA, the CDR3 is TGCAGCGTCCAAAAGGATGTTTCGAACACTGAAGCTTTCTTT.

This chain connects TRBV30 to TRBJ1-3; no firm D call. Per germline, CDR1 GTSNPN and CDR2 SVGIG (reference sequence). The CDR3 has 16 amino acids. V lost 2 bases to trimming and J lost 0 bases, with 14 bases between them. The CDR3 sequence is CAWSSGIYLSGNTIYF. The CDR3 DNA sequence: TGTGCCTGGAGTTCTGGGATTTACCTCTCTGGAAACACCATATATTTT.

This clone has only a few counts. This specimen includes other DNA sequences encoding the same CDR3. The gene calls are TRBV7-9 and TRBJ2-5; TRBD2 matches at 8 bases. Germline V gene sequence: CDR1 SEHNR, CDR2 FQNEAQ (reference sequence). The CDR3 length is 15 residues. The V segment lost 5 bases and the J segment 2 bases; nucleotides outside the gene matches: 7. The CDR3 bases are TGTGCCAGCAGCGTCCGACTAGCGAGTCAAGAGACCCAGTACTTC. This encodes CASSVRLASQETQYF.

Turning to this clone: The same CDR3 is also encoded by other DNA sequences in this sample. The chain links TRBV7-2 to TRBJ1-2; perhaps TRBD1 as D (5 bases). CDR3 length: 14 residues. With 0 bases removed from V and 1 base from J, the gap between germline ends came to 6 bases. Germline CDR1 is SGHTA and CDR2 is FQGNSA. The CDR3 spells CASSLAGVNYGYTF. CDR3 coding DNA: TGTGCCAGCAGCTTAGCAGGGGTTAACTATGGCTACACCTTC.

This clone was seen only a few times. V and J are TRBV13 and TRBJ1-1; D is possibly TRBD1 (5 bases). The CDR3 is 14 residues long. The V end lost 3 bases, the J end lost 1 base, and 9 bases lay between the germline ends. The V gene's germline CDR1 is PRHDT and CDR2 FYEKMQ (reference sequence). The CDR3 reads CASSLRTRNTEAFF. CDR3 sequence (DNA): TGTGCCAGCAGCTTGAGGACACGGAACACTGAAGCTTTCTTT.